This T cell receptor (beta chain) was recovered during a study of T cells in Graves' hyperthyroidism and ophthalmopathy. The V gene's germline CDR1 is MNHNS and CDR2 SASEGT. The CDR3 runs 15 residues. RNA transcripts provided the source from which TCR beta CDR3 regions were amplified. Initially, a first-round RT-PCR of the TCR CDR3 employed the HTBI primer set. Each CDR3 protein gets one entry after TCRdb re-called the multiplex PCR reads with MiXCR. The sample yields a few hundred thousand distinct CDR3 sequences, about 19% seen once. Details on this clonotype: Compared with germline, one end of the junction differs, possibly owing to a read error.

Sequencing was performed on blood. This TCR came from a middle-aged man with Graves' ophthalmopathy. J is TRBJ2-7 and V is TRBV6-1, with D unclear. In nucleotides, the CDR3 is TGTGCCAGCAGTCGCTACCCTGACCCCTCCTGCGAGCAGTACTTC. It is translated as CASSRYPDPSCEQYF.